This T cell receptor (beta chain) derives from a study of cytomegalovirus exposure and HLA in healthy donors. Findings of the study overall: In an earlier analysis, most TCR beta V segments were productive about 87% or about 30% of the time.

This CDR3 comprises 13 residues. Germline CDR1 reads MGHRA; CDR2 reads YSYEKL. J was trimmed by 7 bases and V by 4 bases; bases with no gene match: 4. As regards this clone: Its antigen is unknown.

With 60 Vbeta and 13 Jbeta primers, the PCR was carried out. Sequencing was performed with immunoSEQ multiplex PCR; in TCRdb, only in-frame clones are kept and a portion is missing. This table has approximately 160,000 clones, just over 75% appearing once. The TCR comes from a middle-aged man in good health and CMV-seronegative. This chain joins TRBV4-1 and TRBJ2-1, with TRBD1 matching 7 bases. The sequencing input was PBMCs. Here the CDR3 reads CASSLKQGNEQFF. The DNA for the CDR3 is TGCGCCAGCAGCCTTAAACAGGGGAATGAGCAGTTCTTC.